The 2 T cell receptor beta chains given below trace back to one sample, sequenced in a study of control samples from healthy donors and cancer patients. Profiling relied on immunoSEQ multiplex PCR, and the TCRdb table lists in-frame clones only, not all of them. The repertoire holds roughly 400,000 clones, with 90% as singletons. The material sequenced was PBMCs. These receptors originate from a man aged 35-49 years with head and neck cancer.

Notes on this clone: A junction end diverges from the germline sequence, so it may reflect a read error. V usage is TRBV7-7 and J usage is TRBJ2-1; 9 bases map to TRBD2. Germline V gene lookup returns CDR1 SSHAT and CDR2 FNYEAQ (reference sequence). This CDR3 comprises 14 residues. The CDR3 protein is CASSASGINNEQFF. CDR3 bases: TGTGCTAGCAGTGCTAGCGGGATCAACAATGAGCAGTTCTTC. Full variable domain (outside the CDR3, taken from reference TRBV7-7 and TRBJ2-1): GAGVSQSPRYKVTKRGQDVTLRCDPISSHATLYWYQQALGQGPEFLTYFNYEAQPDKSGLPSDRFSAERPEGSISTLTIQRTEQRDSAMYRCASSASGINNEQFFGPGTRLTVL.

The chain is built from TRBV5-6 and TRBJ1-1; a possible D gene is TRBD1 (5 bases). CDR3 length: 12 residues. V was cut by 5 bases and J by 7 bases, with 12 bases left in between. CDR1 and CDR2 from the germline V gene are SGHDT and YYEEEE. The CDR3 bases are TGTGCCAGCAGTCCCTATGGGGGTGAAGCTTTCTTT. Amino acids: CASSPYGGEAFF.